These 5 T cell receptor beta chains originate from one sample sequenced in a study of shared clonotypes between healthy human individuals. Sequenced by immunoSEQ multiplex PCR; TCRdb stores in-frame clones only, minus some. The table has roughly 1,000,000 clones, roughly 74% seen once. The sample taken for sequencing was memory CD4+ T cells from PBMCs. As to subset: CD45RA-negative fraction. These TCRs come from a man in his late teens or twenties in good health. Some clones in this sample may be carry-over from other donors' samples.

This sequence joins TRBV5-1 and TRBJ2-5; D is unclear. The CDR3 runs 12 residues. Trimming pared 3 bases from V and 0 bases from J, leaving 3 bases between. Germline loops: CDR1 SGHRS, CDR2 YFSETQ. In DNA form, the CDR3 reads TGCGCCAGCAGCTACCACCAAGAGACCCAGTACTTC. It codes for CASSYHQETQYF.

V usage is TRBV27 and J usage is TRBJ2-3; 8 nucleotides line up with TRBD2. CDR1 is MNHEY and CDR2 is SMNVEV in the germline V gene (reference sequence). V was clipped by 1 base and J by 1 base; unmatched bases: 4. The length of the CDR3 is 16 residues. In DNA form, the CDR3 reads TGTGCCAGCAGTTTATTCGGGAGGGTTGGCACAGATACGCAGTATTTT. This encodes CASSLFGRVGTDTQYF.

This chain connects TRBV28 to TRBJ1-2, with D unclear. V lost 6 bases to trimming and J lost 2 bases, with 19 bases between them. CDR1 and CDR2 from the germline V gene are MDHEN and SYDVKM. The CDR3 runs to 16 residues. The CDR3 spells CASSVRTGPPNYGYTF. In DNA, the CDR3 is TGTGCCAGCAGCGTCAGGACTGGGCCTCCGAACTATGGCTACACCTTC.

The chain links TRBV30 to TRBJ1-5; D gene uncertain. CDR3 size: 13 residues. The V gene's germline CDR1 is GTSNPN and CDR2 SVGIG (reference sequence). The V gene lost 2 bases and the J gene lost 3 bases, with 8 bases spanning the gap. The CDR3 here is CAWSRLNNQPQHF. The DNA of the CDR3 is TGTGCCTGGAGTAGGCTGAACAATCAGCCCCAGCATTTT.

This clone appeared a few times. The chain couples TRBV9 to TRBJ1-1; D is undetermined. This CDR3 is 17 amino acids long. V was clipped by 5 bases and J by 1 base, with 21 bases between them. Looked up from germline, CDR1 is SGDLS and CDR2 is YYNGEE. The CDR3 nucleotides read TGTGCCAGCAGGGCCGTGCTGGGCTGGGAAAGGAACACTGAAGCTTTCTTT. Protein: CASRAVLGWERNTEAFF.